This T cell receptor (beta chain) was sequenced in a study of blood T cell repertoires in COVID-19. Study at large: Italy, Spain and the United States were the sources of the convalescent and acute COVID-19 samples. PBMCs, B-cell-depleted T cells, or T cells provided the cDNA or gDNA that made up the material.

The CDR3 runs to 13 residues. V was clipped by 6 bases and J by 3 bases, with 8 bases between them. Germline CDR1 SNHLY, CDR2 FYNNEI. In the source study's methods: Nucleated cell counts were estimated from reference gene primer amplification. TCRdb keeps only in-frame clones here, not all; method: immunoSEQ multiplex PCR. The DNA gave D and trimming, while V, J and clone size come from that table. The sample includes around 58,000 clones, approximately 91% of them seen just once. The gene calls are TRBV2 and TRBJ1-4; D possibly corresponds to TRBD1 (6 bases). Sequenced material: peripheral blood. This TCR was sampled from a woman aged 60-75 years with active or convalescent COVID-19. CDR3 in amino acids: CASRRGPNEKLFF. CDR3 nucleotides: TGTGCCAGCAGGCGGGGGCCTAATGAAAAACTGTTTTTT.